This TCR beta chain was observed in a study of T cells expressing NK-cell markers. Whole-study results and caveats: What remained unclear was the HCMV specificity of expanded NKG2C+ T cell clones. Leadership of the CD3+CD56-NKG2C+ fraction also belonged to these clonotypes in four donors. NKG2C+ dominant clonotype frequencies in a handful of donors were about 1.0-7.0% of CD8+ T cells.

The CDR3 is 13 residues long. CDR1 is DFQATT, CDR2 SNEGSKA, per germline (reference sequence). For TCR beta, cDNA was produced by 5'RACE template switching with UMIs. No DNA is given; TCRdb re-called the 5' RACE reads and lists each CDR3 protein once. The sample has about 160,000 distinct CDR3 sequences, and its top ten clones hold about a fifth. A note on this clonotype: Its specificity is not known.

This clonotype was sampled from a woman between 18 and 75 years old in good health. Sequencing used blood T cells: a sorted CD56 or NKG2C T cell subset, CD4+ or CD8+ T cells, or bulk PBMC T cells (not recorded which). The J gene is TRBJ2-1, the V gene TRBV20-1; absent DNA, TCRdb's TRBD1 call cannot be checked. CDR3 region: CSAPGQEYDEQFF.